This T cell receptor (beta chain) stems from a study of Ad26.COV2.S vaccination and SARS-CoV-2 variants (TCRdb year 2021). Study-level background: Donors in the vaccine arm were drawn from COV1001, a phase I-IIa trial of Ad26.COV2.S in healthy adults that was multicentre, randomized, double-blind and placebo-controlled. The specificity and breadth of SARS-CoV-2-reactive T cell receptors after Ad26.COV2.S vaccination were assessed by TCRbeta repertoire sequencing. A total of some 30 samples were included in the TCR-sequenced set, comprising 19 Ad26.COV2.S vaccine recipients, 5 placebo recipients and 8 SARS-CoV-2 convalescent individuals. Blinding of investigators to trial group allocation was maintained during experiments and outcome assessment. Participants in the trial were split at random into five groups of five each, receiving low-dose or high-dose Ad26.COV2.S once or twice, or else placebo on both occasions. Ad26.COV2.S was given intramuscularly at 5x10^10 or 1x10^11 viral particles, as a single shot or as two shots 56 days apart. Points the paper makes about the study in general: It was noted by the authors that total T cell responses may have been underestimated by the TCR breadth and depth analyses. After vaccination, substantial breadth of spike-specific CD8+ and CD4+ T cell responses was reported. Spike-specific TCR breadth was higher in Ad26.COV2.S recipients than in placebo recipients (P = 0.0014). Vaccine and placebo recipients had comparable non-spike TCR breadth, which fits with the vaccine containing only spike. The study lacked the statistical power to compare responses across vaccine doses or regimens.

Read against the paper, the sample's treatment or condition label means: around 19 received Ad26.COV2.S at low or high dose, single or two shots; several received placebo; per-sample allocation not given. For vaccine and placebo recipients, the sequenced repertoires came from samples collected on day 63 after the first injection. Cohort 1b enrolled roughly 25 adults aged 18-55 years at a single site in Boston, USA, between 29 July and 7 August 2020. As a vaccine, Ad26.COV2.S was a replication-incompetent adenovirus type 26 vector that expressed a prefusion-stabilized SARS-CoV-2 spike protein derived from the original Wuhan strain. The CDR1 and CDR2 encoded by the germline V gene (reference sequence) are MNHNY and SVGAGI. A distance of 10 bases separates the germline ends of V and J, which lose 2 bases and 14 bases respectively. Including the terminal cysteine and phenylalanine, the CDR3 comprises 11 residues. Here the CDR3 DNA is all that survives: 33 bases in frame from base 1.

Notes on this clone: It has no known antigen specificity. Per-base quality was not reported, and no clone a single base away is much larger than it.

TCRbeta CDR3 regions were sequenced with the immunoSEQ Assay. After extraction, genomic DNA underwent amplification by bias-controlled multiplex PCR, followed by high-throughput sequencing. Under the source paper's analysis protocol: To quantify the absolute abundance of every unique TCRbeta CDR3 region, sequences were collapsed and filtered. T cell fraction was estimated by normalizing TCRbeta template counts to usable DNA, which was measured by amplifying reference genes present in all nucleated cells. Repertoire TCRs were annotated as SARS-CoV-2-specific when V gene, CDR3 amino acid sequence and J gene were exactly matched to a known reactive TCR set. The reference SARS-CoV-2 TCR set was derived from MIRA and filtered for enrichment in COVID-19-positive ImmuneCODE repertoires, a step that removed public or cross-reactive TCRs. Based on the MIRA antigens, annotated TCRs were further analysed at the level of specific ORF or position within ORF. Breadth was defined as annotated unique rearrangements over total unique productive rearrangements; depth was the summed frequency of those rearrangements. TCR breadth was compared between groups using two-sided Wilcoxon rank-sum tests. The clones in this table, taken by TCRdb from immuneACCESS, are in-frame only. Not every clone is retained; where verified, under half of the shortfall comes from an unresolved V gene, and the cause of the rest is unknown. The V and J calls and clone size were taken over from that table, and D and trimming were inferred from the DNA. A total of a few hundred thousand clones appear in this sample, roughly 90% of them only once. The ten most abundant clones make up more than 1.5% of the sample.

The specimen comprised peripheral blood, sampled in a trial of Ad26.COV2.S vaccine versus placebo. In this chain, TRBV6-6 is recombined with TRBJ2-1; D gene: possibly TRBD2, on 5 matching bases. This sequence was found in a person aged 18-65 years who received the Ad26.COV2.S COVID-19 vaccine or a placebo. Here is the DNA: TGTGCCAGCAGTTACATGAGGGTTGAGTTCTTC. This codes for CASSYMRVEFF.